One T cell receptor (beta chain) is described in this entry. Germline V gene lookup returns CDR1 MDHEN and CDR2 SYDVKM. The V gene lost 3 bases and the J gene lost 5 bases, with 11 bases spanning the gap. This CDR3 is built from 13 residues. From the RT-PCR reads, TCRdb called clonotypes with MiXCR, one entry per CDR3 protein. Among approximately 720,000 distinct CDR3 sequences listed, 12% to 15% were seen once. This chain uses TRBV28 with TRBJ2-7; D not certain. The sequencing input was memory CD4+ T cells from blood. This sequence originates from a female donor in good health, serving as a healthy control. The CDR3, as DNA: TGTGCCAGCAGTTTGTTTAAGTTTCACGAGCAGTACTTC. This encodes CASSLFKFHEQYF.